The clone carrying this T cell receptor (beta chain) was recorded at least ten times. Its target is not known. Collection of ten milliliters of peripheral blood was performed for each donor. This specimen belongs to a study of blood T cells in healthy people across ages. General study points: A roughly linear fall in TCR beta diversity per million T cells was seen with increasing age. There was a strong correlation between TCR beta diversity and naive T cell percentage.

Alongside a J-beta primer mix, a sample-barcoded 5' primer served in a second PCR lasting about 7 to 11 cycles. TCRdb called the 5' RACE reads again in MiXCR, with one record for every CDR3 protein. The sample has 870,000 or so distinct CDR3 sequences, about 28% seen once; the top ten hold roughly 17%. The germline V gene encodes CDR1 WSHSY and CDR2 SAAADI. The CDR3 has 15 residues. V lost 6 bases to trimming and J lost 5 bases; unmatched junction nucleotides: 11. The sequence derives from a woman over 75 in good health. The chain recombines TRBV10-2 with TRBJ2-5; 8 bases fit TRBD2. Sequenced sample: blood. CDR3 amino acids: CASSGNRASGETQYF. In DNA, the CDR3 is TGCGCCAGCAGCGGCAATAGGGCTAGCGGGGAGACCCAGTACTTC.